This T cell receptor beta chain was obtained from a study of blood T cells in healthy people across ages. Germline assignment: CDR1 DFQATT and CDR2 SNEGSKA (reference sequence). This CDR3 has 15 amino acids. V was shortened by 2 bases and J by 5 bases, with 15 bases between the two germline ends. A second PCR of roughly 7 to 11 cycles used a sample-barcoded 5' primer and a J-beta primer mix. TCRdb re-derived calls from the 5' RACE reads in MiXCR, one entry per CDR3 protein. The sample has 1.5 million or so distinct CDR3 sequences; 35% to 45% are singletons. The chain uses TRBV20-1 and TRBJ1-4; perhaps TRBD1 as D (6 bases). The clonotype originates from a woman under 30 in good health. The sequenced sample consisted of blood. The CDR3 DNA follows: TGCAGTGCTAGACCCCAGGGGACGGTGAATGAAAAACTGTTTTTT. Its translation is CSARPQGTVNEKLFF.